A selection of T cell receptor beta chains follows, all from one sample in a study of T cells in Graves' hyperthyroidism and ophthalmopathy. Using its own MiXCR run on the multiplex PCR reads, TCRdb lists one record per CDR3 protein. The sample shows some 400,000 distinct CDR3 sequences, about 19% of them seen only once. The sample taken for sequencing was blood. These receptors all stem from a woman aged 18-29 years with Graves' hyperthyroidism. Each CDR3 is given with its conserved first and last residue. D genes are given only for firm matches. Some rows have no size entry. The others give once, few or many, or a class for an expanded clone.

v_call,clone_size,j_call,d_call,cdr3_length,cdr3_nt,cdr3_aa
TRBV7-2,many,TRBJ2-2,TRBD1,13,TGTGCCAGCAGCAAAGGGACAGGCGGGGAGCTGTTTTTT,CASSKGTGGELFF
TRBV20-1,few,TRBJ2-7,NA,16,TGCAGTGCCTCAGGGGCCGCAGGGGAGAGAGCCTACGAGCAGTACTTC,CSASGAAGERAYEQYF
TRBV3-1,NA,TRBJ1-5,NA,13,TGTGCCAGCAGCCAAGATGGGGGCCAGCCCCAGCATTTT,CASSQDGGQPQHF
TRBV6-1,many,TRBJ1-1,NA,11,TGTGCCAGCCTGGGAAACACTGAAGCTTTCTTT,CASLGNTEAFF
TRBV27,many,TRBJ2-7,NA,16,TGTGCCAGCAGTTTAAAGGGTCAGCCTTTCGCCTACGAGCAGTACTTC,CASSLKGQPFAYEQYF
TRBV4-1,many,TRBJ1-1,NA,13,TGCGCCAGCAGCCAAGATGGCCGAGCTGAAGCTTTCTTT,CASSQDGRAEAFF
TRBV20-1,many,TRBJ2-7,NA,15,TGCAGTGCCTCGAGAGGGGGGGGGCCAACCTACGAGCAGTACTTC,CSASRGGGPTYEQYF
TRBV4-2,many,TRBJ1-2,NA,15,TGTGCCAGCAGCCAAGATGGGCAGCCCTCAGGTGGCTACACCTTC,CASSQDGQPSGGYTF
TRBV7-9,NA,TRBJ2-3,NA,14,TGTGCCAGCAGCTTGCCTGGTCTCACAGATACGCAGTATTTT,CASSLPGLTDTQYF
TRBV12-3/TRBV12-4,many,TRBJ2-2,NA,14,TGTGCCAGCAGTTTACCGGGGGGCGGTGGGGAGCTGTTTTTT,CASSLPGGGGELFF
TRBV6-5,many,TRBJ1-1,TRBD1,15,TGTGCCAGCAGTTACTCGGGACAGGCCAGCACTGAAGCTTTCTTT,CASSYSGQASTEAFF
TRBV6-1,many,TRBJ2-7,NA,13,TGTGCCAGCAGTGTGACACAGGGACACGAGCAGTACTTC,CASSVTQGHEQYF
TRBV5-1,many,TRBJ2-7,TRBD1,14,TGCGCCAGCAGCTTTAGACAGGGTCCTTCAGAGCAGTACTTC,CASSFRQGPSEQYF
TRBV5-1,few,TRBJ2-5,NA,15,TGCGCCAGCAGCTTGGTGGCTAGCGAAAAAGAGACCCAGTACTTC,CASSLVASEKETQYF
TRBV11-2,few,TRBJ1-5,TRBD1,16,TGTGCCAGCAGCGGAGGGACAGGGATTCGCAATCAGCCCCAGCATTTT,CASSGGTGIRNQPQHF
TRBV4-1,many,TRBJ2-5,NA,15,TGCGCCAGCAGCCAACTCGGACTGTCCCGGGAGACCCAGTACTTC,CASSQLGLSRETQYF
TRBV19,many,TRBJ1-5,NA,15,TGTGCCAGTAGTCCCCGTGAGGATAGCAATCAGCCCCAGCATTTT,CASSPREDSNQPQHF
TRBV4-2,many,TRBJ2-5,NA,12,TGTGCCAGCAGCCCGGGGGGCATGACCCAGTACTTC,CASSPGGMTQYF
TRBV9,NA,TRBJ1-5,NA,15,TGTGCCAGCAGCGTAGCTGGGGGAACAAGTCAGCCCCAGCATTTT,CASSVAGGTSQPQHF
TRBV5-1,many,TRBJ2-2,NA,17,TGCGCCAGCAGCTCGGGCCCGAAACGACGAAACACCGGGGAGCTGTTTTTT,CASSSGPKRRNTGELFF
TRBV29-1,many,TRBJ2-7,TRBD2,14,TGCAGCGTCGAAACTAGCGGGGAGTCCTACGAGCAGTACTTC,CSVETSGESYEQYF
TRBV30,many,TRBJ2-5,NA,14,TGTGCCTGGGTTCCTTCCTCAGCCCAAGAGACCCAGTACTTC,CAWVPSSAQETQYF
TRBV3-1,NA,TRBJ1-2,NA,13,TGTGCCAGCAGCCAAGATGGAGGGGATGGCTACACCTTC,CASSQDGGDGYTF
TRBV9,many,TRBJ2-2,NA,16,TGTGCCAGCAGCGTAGAAGCTAGGGGGAACACCGGGGAGCTGTTTTTT,CASSVEARGNTGELFF
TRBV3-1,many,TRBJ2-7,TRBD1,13,TGTGCCAGCAGCCCGCAGGACAGGGAAAGGCAGTACTTC,CASSPQDRERQYF
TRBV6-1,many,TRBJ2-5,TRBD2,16,TGTGCCAGCAGTGAACGGCGGGGGGGTTTCGGTGAGACCCAGTACTTC,CASSERRGGFGETQYF
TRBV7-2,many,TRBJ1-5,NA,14,TGTGCCAGCAGCTTTACCCCACGGGTCCAGCCCCAGCATTTT,CASSFTPRVQPQHF
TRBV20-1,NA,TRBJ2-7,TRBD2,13,TGCAGTGCTAGCGGGAGGGCTCCCTACGAGCAGTACTTC,CSASGRAPYEQYF
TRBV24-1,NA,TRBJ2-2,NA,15,TGTGCCACCAGTGATTTGGCACCGAACACCGGGGAGCTGTTTTTT,CATSDLAPNTGELFF
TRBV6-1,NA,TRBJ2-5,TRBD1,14,TGTGCCAGCACCCCAAGGGGACAGGGAGAGACCCAGTACTTC,CASTPRGQGETQYF
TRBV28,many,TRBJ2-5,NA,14,TGTGCCAGCAGTTTAGATAGGGTGGGAAAGACCCAGTACTTC,CASSLDRVGKTQYF
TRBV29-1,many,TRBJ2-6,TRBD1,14,TGCAGCGTTGAAGGGACAGGGGGGGCCAACGTCCTGACTTTC,CSVEGTGGANVLTF
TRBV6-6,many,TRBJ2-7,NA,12,TGTGCCAGCAGTTACGCAGGACGCGAGCAGTACTTC,CASSYAGREQYF
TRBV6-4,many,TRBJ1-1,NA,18,TGTGCCAGCAGGACCCGGGGGTTTCGCGGAGGGGCGAACACTGAAGCTTTCTTT,CASRTRGFRGGANTEAFF
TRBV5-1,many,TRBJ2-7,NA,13,TGCGCCAGCAGCAACGACAGGTCCTACGAGCAGTACTTC,CASSNDRSYEQYF
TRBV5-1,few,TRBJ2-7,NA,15,TGCGCCAGCAGCCAGGACGGGTCGTCCCTACTCGAGCAGTACTTC,CASSQDGSSLLEQYF
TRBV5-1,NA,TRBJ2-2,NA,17,TGCGCCAGCAGCTATGCGACCGGGACAACGAACACCGGGGAGCTGTTTTTT,CASSYATGTTNTGELFF
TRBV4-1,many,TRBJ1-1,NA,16,TGCGCCAGCAGCCAAGGTCTGGTCGGACTGAACACTGAAGCTTTCTTT,CASSQGLVGLNTEAFF
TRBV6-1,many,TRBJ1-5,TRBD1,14,TGTGCCACCACGACAGGGGGCGTTGAACAGCCCCAGCATTTT,CATTTGGVEQPQHF
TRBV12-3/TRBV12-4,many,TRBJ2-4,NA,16,TGTGCCAGCAGTTTAGGGGGAGGAGGGGACGTAAACATTCAGTACTTC,CASSLGGGGDVNIQYF
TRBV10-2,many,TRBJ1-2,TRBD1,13,TGCGCCAGCAGCGCGGGACAGGCCTATGGCTACACCTTC,CASSAGQAYGYTF
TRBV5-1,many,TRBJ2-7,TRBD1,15,TGCGCCAGCAGTCCCGGGACAGGGGGCGTTGGCAAGCAGTACTTC,CASSPGTGGVGKQYF
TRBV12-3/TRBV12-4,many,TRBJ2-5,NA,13,TGTGCCAGCAGTTTGACGGACCAAGAGACCCAGTACTTC,CASSLTDQETQYF
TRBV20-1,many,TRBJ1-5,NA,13,TGCAGTGCTAGAGAGTCGATGTGGCAGCCCCAGCATTTT,CSARESMWQPQHF
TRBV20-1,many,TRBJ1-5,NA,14,TGCAGTGCTAGGCGGGGGGCCGGCAATCAGCCCCAGCATTTT,CSARRGAGNQPQHF
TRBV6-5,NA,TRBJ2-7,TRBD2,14,TGTGCCAGCAGTTACGGCGGGAGGCGGTACGAGCAGTACTTC,CASSYGGRRYEQYF
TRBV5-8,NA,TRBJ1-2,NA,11,TGTGCCAGCAGCTTGACGGGGTGGGTCACCTTC,CASSLTGWVTF
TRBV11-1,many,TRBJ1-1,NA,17,TGTGCCAGCAGCTTACACGGGCCAGGCTCTCGGGGCACTGAAGCTTTCTTT,CASSLHGPGSRGTEAFF
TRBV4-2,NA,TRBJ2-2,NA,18,TGTGCCAGCAGCCAAGAACAGGTTTGGGGCTTAAACACCGGGGAGCTGTTTTTT,CASSQEQVWGLNTGELFF
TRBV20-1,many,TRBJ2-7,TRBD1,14,TGCAGTGCTATGGAGGGACAGGGCACCTACGAGCAGTACTTC,CSAMEGQGTYEQYF
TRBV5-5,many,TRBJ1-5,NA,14,TGTGCCAGCAGCTTGGACTTTGGCACGCAGCCCCAGCATTTT,CASSLDFGTQPQHF
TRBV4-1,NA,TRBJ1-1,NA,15,TGCGCCAGCAGCCAAGAGGGATGTTTAGGCACTGAAGCTTTCTTT,CASSQEGCLGTEAFF
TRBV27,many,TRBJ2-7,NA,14,TGTGCCAGCACCCACCGGCACACCCTCGTTGAGCAGTACTTC,CASTHRHTLVEQYF
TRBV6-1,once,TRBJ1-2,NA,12,TGTGCCAGCGGAAGCAGTCCCTATGGCTACACCTTC,CASGSSPYGYTF
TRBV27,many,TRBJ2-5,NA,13,TGTGCCAGCAGTTTCGGGCCCGGAGAGACCCAGTACTTC,CASSFGPGETQYF